A single sample gave rise to the 9 T cell receptor beta chains below, sequenced in a study of cytomegalovirus exposure and HLA in healthy donors. PCR amplification relied on 60 Vbeta primers (plus 13 Jbeta primers). Profiling relied on immunoSEQ multiplex PCR, and the TCRdb table lists in-frame clones only, not all of them. The table shows 100,000 to 150,000 clones, with around 85% occurring only once. The sequenced sample consisted of PBMCs. These receptors were collected from a boy between 10 and 17 years old in good health and CMV-seronegative.

Notes on this clone: Relative to the germline gene, one junction end is altered; a read error may explain this. V is TRBV15 and J is TRBJ1-1, with 7 nucleotides matching TRBD1. This CDR3 spans 12 amino acids. The germline V gene encodes CDR1 LNHNV and CDR2 YYDKDF (reference sequence). The CDR3 DNA reads as TGTGCCACCAGAAGAGAACAGGGGGAAGCTTTCTTT. It is translated as CATRREQGEAFF.

The chain is built from TRBV19 and TRBJ2-7, with D maybe TRBD1 (5 bases). Deletions cut 0 bases from V and 5 bases from J, with 20 bases between. From germline, CDR1 is LNHDA and CDR2 SQIVND (reference sequence). This CDR3 is 17 amino acids long. Written as DNA, the CDR3 is TGTGCCAGTAGTATAGATCCCCCAGGGCTTCCCGGCAACGAGCAGTACTTC. This codes for CASSIDPPGLPGNEQYF.

This chain connects TRBV27 to TRBJ1-2; D gene uncertain. The V gene lost 8 bases and the J gene lost 2 bases, with 9 bases spanning the gap. The germline V gene encodes CDR1 MNHEY and CDR2 SMNVEV (reference sequence). CDR3 length: 12 amino acids. The CDR3 DNA is TGTGCCAGCTGGAGCAGCAACTATGGCTACACCTTC. This codes for CASWSSNYGYTF.

The V call is TRBV6-1, the J call TRBJ1-3; a weak D match, TRBD1 (6 bases). The germline CDR1 and CDR2 sequences are MNHNS and SASEGT. The CDR3 runs 18 residues. V lost 1 base, J lost 4 bases, and 20 bases lay in between. The CDR3 coding sequence is TGTGCCAGCAGTGAAGATATTGATTGGGGGACATTAGGAAACACCATATATTTT. Translation: CASSEDIDWGTLGNTIYF.

The chain uses TRBV15 and TRBJ2-1; TRBD1 might be the D (5 bases). Trimming stripped 0 bases from V and 4 bases from J, with 16 bases between. CDR1 is LNHNV, CDR2 YYDKDF, per germline (reference sequence). The CDR3 contains 17 residues. The CDR3 DNA is TGTGCCACCAGCAGAGATACCCAGGGTCCCTTATACAATGAGCAGTTCTTC. Amino acids: CATSRDTQGPLYNEQFF. Full variable domain (remainder filled in from reference TRBV15 and TRBJ2-1): DAMVIQNPRYQVTQFGKPVTLSCSQTLNHNVMYWYQQKSSQAPKLLFHYYDKDFNNEADTPDNFQSRRPNTSFCFLDIRSPGLGDTAMYLCATSRDTQGPLYNEQFFGPGTRLTVL.

This clone was observed once. The V gene is TRBV29-1, the J gene TRBJ2-5; 13 bases map to TRBD2. Germline-derived CDR1 and CDR2 are SQVTM and ANQGSEA. The CDR3 has 15 residues. Trimming took 6 bases from V and 3 from J; bases not matched to a gene: 7. This CDR3 is CSVALGTSGEETQYF. The CDR3, as DNA: TGCAGCGTCGCACTAGGGACTAGCGGGGAAGAGACCCAGTACTTC.

The chain couples TRBV27 to TRBJ2-5; 9 bases align to TRBD1. CDR3 length equals 16 residues. Germline V gene sequence: CDR1 MNHEY, CDR2 SMNVEV (reference sequence). V shed 0 bases, J shed 2 bases, and the junction held 4 bases outside the gene matches. CDR3 loop: CASSLSPGTGQETQYF. DNA for the CDR3: TGTGCCAGCAGTTTATCTCCCGGGACAGGGCAAGAGACCCAGTACTTC.

The chain joins TRBV13 to TRBJ2-7, with a weak D call TRBD1 (6 bases). CDR3 length equals 14 residues. The germline V gene has CDR1 PRHDT and CDR2 FYEKMQ (reference sequence). The ends were cut back, 0 bases at V and 3 bases at J, with 9 bases in the middle. Here the CDR3 DNA reads TGTGCCAGCAGCTTAGGGACAGGCCTCTACGAGCAGTACTTC. Translating it yields CASSLGTGLYEQYF.

The rearrangement links TRBV7-2 to TRBJ1-1; D is unclear. The CDR3 runs to 13 residues. Germline V gene sequence: CDR1 SGHTA, CDR2 FQGNSA. The V end lost 5 bases, the J end lost 11 bases, and 18 bases lay between the germline ends. For the CDR3, the DNA is TGTGCCAGCAGCATTCAGGCCGGGGTTACCGCTTTCTTT. Translating gives CASSIQAGVTAFF.